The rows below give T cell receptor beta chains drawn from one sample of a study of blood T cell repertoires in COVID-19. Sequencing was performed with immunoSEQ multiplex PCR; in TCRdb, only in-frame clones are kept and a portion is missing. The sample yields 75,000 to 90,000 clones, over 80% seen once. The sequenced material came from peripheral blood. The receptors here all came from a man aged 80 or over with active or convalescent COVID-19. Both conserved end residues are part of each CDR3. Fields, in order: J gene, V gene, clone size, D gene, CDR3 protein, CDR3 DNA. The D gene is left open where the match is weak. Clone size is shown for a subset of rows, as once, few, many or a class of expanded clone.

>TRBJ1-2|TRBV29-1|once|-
CSIFDYGYTF
TGCAGTATTTTCGACTATGGCTACACCTTC
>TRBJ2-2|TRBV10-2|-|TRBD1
CASSELGQGAGGELFF
TGCGCCAGCAGTGAGTTAGGTCAGGGGGCCGGCGGGGAGCTGTTTTTT
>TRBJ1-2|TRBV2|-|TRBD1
CASSEQTGVGYTF
TGTGCCAGCAGTGAGCAGACAGGGGTTGGCTACACCTTC
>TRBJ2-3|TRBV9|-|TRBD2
CASSVDRLAGLGSTDTQYF
TGTGCCAGCAGCGTAGATCGACTAGCGGGCCTTGGTAGCACAGATACGCAGTATTTT
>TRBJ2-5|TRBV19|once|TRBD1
CASLDRAQETQYF
TGTGCCAGTCTCGACAGGGCGCAAGAGACCCAGTACTTC
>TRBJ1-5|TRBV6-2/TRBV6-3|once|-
CASSYQSHSNQPQHF
TGTGCCAGCAGTTACCAGTCGCATAGCAATCAGCCCCAGCATTTT
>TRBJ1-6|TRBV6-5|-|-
CASKRVDNSPLHF
TGTGCCAGCAAACGGGTCGATAATTCACCCCTCCACTTT
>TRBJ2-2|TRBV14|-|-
CASRGHWNTGELFF
TGTGCCAGCAGAGGACACTGGAACACCGGGGAGCTGTTTTTT
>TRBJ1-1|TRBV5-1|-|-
CASSPDMNTEAFF
TGCGCCAGCAGCCCGGACATGAACACTGAAGCTTTCTTT
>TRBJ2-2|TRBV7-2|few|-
CASTLDGGNTGELFF
TGTGCCAGCACCCTGGACGGGGGGAACACCGGGGAGCTGTTTTTT
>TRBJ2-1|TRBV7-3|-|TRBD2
CASSSQAGVSYNEQFF
TGTGCCAGCAGCTCACAAGCGGGAGTCTCCTACAATGAGCAGTTCTTC
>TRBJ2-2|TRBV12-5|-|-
CASGSTAGQITGELFF
TGTGCTAGTGGTTCGACTGCGGGGCAGATCACCGGGGAGCTGTTTTTT
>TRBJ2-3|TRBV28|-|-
CASSPQEGTDTQYF
TGTGCCAGCAGCCCACAAGAGGGCACAGATACGCAGTATTTT
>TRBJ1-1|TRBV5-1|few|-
CASSPDDSDGNTEAFF
TGCGCCAGCAGCCCGGACGACAGTGATGGAAACACTGAAGCTTTCTTT
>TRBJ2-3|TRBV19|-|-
CASSGKWETIDTQYF
TGTGCCAGTAGTGGGAAGTGGGAGACGATAGATACGCAGTATTTT
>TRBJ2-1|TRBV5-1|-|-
CASSNAGEQFF
TGCGCCAGCAGCAACGCCGGGGAGCAGTTCTTC
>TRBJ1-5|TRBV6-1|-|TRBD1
CASSERVGARGHQPQHF
TGTGCCAGCAGTGAAAGGGTTGGGGCAAGGGGGCATCAGCCCCAGCATTTT
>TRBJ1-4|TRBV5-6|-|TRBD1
CASSDTGGAQEKLFF
TGTGCCAGCAGCGACACAGGGGGCGCACAAGAAAAACTGTTTTTT
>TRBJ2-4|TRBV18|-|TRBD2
CASSPGLAGGAWRENIQYF
TGTGCCAGCTCACCGGGACTAGCGGGAGGGGCATGGCGGGAAAACATTCAGTACTTC
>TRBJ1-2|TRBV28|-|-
CASSLVGNNYGYTF
TGTGCCAGCAGTTTAGTCGGGAATAACTATGGCTACACCTTC
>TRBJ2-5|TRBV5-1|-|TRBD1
CASSLSPGQQETQYF
TGCGCCAGCAGCTTGTCCCCGGGACAGCAAGAGACCCAGTACTTC
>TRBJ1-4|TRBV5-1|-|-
CASSLAGTTNEKLFF
TGCGCCAGCAGCTTGGCAGGGACAACTAATGAAAAACTGTTTTTT
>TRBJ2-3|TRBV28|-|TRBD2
CASSPLAGGVDTQYF
TGTGCCAGCAGTCCCCTAGCGGGGGGAGTAGATACGCAGTATTTT
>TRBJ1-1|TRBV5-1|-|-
CASSQDRNTEAFF
TGCGCCAGCAGCCAGGACAGGAACACTGAAGCTTTCTTT
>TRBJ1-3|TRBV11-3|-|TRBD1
CASSRQGQYSGNTIYF
TGTGCCAGCAGCAGACAGGGGCAATACTCTGGAAACACCATATATTTT
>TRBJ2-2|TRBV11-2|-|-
CASSFARNTGELFF
TGTGCCAGCAGCTTCGCCAGGAACACCGGGGAGCTGTTTTTT
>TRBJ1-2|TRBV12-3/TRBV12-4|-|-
CASSLTRNYGYTF
TGTGCCAGCAGTTTAACGAGGAACTATGGCTACACCTTC
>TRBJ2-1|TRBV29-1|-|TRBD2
CSVGVLAGGNEQFF
TGCAGCGTTGGAGTACTAGCGGGAGGCAATGAGCAGTTCTTC
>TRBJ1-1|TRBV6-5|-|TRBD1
CASSIWTGRTEAFF
TGTGCCAGCAGTATATGGACAGGGAGGACTGAAGCTTTCTTT
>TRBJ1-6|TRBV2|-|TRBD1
CASSRDRGGSPLHF
TGTGCCAGCAGTCGGGACAGGGGAGGATCACCCCTCCACTTT
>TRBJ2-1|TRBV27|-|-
CASSSRRASSYNEQFF
TGTGCCAGCAGTTCACGGAGAGCGAGCTCCTACAATGAGCAGTTCTTC
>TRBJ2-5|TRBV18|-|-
CASSPPRGTRETQYF
TGTGCCAGCTCACCACCTCGGGGGACCCGAGAGACCCAGTACTTC
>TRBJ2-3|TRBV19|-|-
CASNPQGTDTQYF
TGTGCCAGTAATCCCCAGGGAACAGATACGCAGTATTTT
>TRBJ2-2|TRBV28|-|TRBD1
CASTKTGDTGELFF
TGTGCCAGCACCAAGACAGGGGACACCGGGGAGCTGTTTTTT
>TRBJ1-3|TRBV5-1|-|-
CASGERGNTIYF
TGCGCCAGCGGGGAGCGTGGAAACACCATATATTTT
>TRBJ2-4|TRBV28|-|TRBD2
CASSLPSGGKNIQYF
TGTGCCAGCAGTTTACCGAGCGGGGGCAAAAACATTCAGTACTTC
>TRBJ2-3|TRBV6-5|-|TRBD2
CASSRGGARDTQYF
TGTGCCAGCAGCCGCGGGGGGGCTAGGGATACGCAGTATTTT
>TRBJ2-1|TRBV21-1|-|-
CASQGLRVYNEQFF
TGTGCCAGCCAGGGACTCCGCGTCTACAATGAGCAGTTCTTC
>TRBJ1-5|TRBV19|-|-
CASRQPYRGGDGQPQHF
TGTGCCAGTAGGCAACCCTACCGCGGGGGGGACGGTCAGCCCCAGCATTTT
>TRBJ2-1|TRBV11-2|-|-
CASSYGGAPFF
TGTGCCAGCAGCTATGGGGGGGCGCCGTTCTTC
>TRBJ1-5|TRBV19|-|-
CASRGWSNVQPQHF
TGTGCCAGTAGAGGTTGGAGTAATGTTCAGCCCCAGCATTTT
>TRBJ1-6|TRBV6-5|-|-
CASSYSKGHGHSPLHF
TGTGCCAGCAGTTACTCGAAGGGGCATGGGCATTCACCCCTCCACTTT
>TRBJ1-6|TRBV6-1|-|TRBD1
CASSETLGMTGGHSPLHF
TGTGCCAGCAGTGAAACCCTGGGGATGACAGGGGGACATTCACCCCTCCACTTT
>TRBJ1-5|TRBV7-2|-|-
CASSSVNQPQHF
TGTGCCAGCAGCTCGGTAAACCAGCCCCAGCATTTT
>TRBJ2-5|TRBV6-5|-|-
CATGRSENQETQYF
TGTGCCACCGGCCGATCGGAGAACCAAGAGACCCAGTACTTC
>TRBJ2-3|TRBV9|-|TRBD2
CASSLQLAASTDTQYF
TGTGCCAGCAGCTTACAACTAGCGGCAAGTACAGATACGCAGTATTTT
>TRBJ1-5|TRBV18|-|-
CASSPTVSGSNQPQHF
TGTGCCAGCTCACCAACAGTTTCCGGAAGCAATCAGCCCCAGCATTTT
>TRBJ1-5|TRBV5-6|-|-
CASSSTGYSNQPQHF
TGTGCCAGCAGCTCAACAGGGTATAGCAATCAGCCCCAGCATTTT
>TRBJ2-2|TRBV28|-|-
CASSRETGELFF
TGTGCCAGCAGTCGGGAGACCGGGGAGCTGTTTTTT
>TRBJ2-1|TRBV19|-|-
CASSPGLGEQFF
TGTGCCAGTAGTCCAGGGCTCGGGGAGCAGTTCTTC
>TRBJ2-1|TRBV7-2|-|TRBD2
CASSSRGTSGRSNEQFF
TGTGCCAGCAGCTCTAGAGGGACTAGCGGGAGGTCAAATGAGCAGTTCTTC
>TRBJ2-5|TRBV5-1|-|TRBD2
CASSLKLAGRAQETQYF
TGCGCCAGCAGCTTGAAACTAGCGGGGAGAGCCCAAGAGACCCAGTACTTC
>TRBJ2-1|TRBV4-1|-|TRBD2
CASSQVRSGRAVEQFF
TGCGCCAGCAGCCAAGTCAGGAGCGGGAGGGCCGTTGAGCAGTTCTTC